A selection of T cell receptor beta chains follows, all from one sample in a study of long-term antiretroviral therapy in people with HIV. TCRdb's table, derived via immunoSEQ multiplex PCR, lists solely in-frame clones and lacks some. The sample contains around 17,000 clones, approximately 79% of which appear only once. Material: unsorted PBMCs, obtained 0.1 years after starting antiretroviral therapy. These receptors all stem from a young man with HIV. The CDR3 runs from the conserved cysteine through the conserved F or W. A D gene is named only where the DNA matches it firmly. Size is stated for part of the rows, as once, few or many counts, or as a class when the clone is expanded.

v_gene: TRBV6-5; abundance: medium-sized; d_gene: NA; j_gene: TRBJ2-2; CDR3aa: CASGQSYTGELFF; CDR3nt: TGTGCCAGCGGACAGTCGTACACCGGGGAGCTGTTTTTT
v_gene: TRBV27; abundance: few; d_gene: NA; j_gene: TRBJ2-7; CDR3aa: CASSSDSYEQYF; CDR3nt: TGTGCCAGCAGTTCCGACTCCTACGAGCAGTACTTC
v_gene: TRBV5-1; abundance: NA; d_gene: NA; j_gene: TRBJ1-1; CDR3aa: CASSLGQYTEAFF; CDR3nt: TGCGCCAGCAGCTTGGGTCAATACACTGAAGCTTTCTTT
v_gene: TRBV6-5; abundance: NA; d_gene: NA; j_gene: TRBJ2-5; CDR3aa: CASRPLLGGVETQYF; CDR3nt: TGTGCCAGCAGACCGCTCCTCGGGGGAGTAGAGACCCAGTACTTC
v_gene: TRBV6-1; abundance: NA; d_gene: NA; j_gene: TRBJ2-7; CDR3aa: CASRLSGVDEQYF; CDR3nt: TGTGCCAGCAGATTATCTGGGGTCGACGAGCAGTACTTC
v_gene: TRBV6-1; abundance: once; d_gene: TRBD2; j_gene: TRBJ2-5; CDR3aa: CASSFRLAAQETQYF; CDR3nt: TGTGCCAGCAGTTTCCGACTAGCGGCCCAAGAGACCCAGTACTTC
v_gene: TRBV4-2; abundance: NA; d_gene: NA; j_gene: TRBJ2-5; CDR3aa: CASSQDEGETQYF; CDR3nt: TGTGCCAGCAGCCAAGACGAGGGAGAGACCCAGTACTTC
v_gene: TRBV7-2; abundance: NA; d_gene: TRBD2; j_gene: TRBJ2-3; CDR3aa: CASSPGTKREFTDTQYF; CDR3nt: TGTGCCAGCAGCCCCGGGACGAAGCGGGAGTTCACAGATACGCAGTATTTT
v_gene: TRBV5-6; abundance: NA; d_gene: TRBD2; j_gene: TRBJ2-5; CDR3aa: CASESLAGGEGETQYF; CDR3nt: TGTGCCAGCGAGAGTTTAGCGGGAGGAGAAGGAGAGACCCAGTACTTC
v_gene: TRBV2; abundance: NA; d_gene: NA; j_gene: TRBJ2-1; CDR3aa: CASSEWKDNEQFF; CDR3nt: TGTGCCAGCAGTGAGTGGAAAGACAATGAGCAGTTCTTC
v_gene: TRBV19; abundance: NA; d_gene: TRBD1; j_gene: TRBJ2-3; CDR3aa: CASSPGGQGARDTQYF; CDR3nt: TGTGCCAGTAGCCCCGGGGGACAGGGGGCGAGAGATACGCAGTATTTT
v_gene: TRBV11-2; abundance: NA; d_gene: NA; j_gene: TRBJ2-7; CDR3aa: CASSLNVAGHEQYF; CDR3nt: TGTGCCAGCAGCTTAAATGTGGCAGGCCACGAGCAGTACTTC
v_gene: TRBV10-3; abundance: NA; d_gene: TRBD1; j_gene: TRBJ2-7; CDR3aa: CAISAGTATEQYF; CDR3nt: TGTGCCATCAGTGCCGGGACAGCTACCGAGCAGTACTTC
v_gene: TRBV5-6; abundance: NA; d_gene: NA; j_gene: TRBJ2-3; CDR3aa: CASSFGQSLDTQYF; CDR3nt: TGTGCCAGCAGTTTTGGACAGTCCTTAGATACGCAGTATTTT
v_gene: TRBV6-6; abundance: NA; d_gene: NA; j_gene: TRBJ1-1; CDR3aa: CASRGGAEAFF; CDR3nt: TGTGCCAGCAGGGGGGGGGCTGAAGCTTTCTTT
v_gene: TRBV19; abundance: NA; d_gene: NA; j_gene: TRBJ1-6; CDR3aa: CASSMGESPLHF; CDR3nt: TGTGCCAGTAGTATGGGGGAGTCACCCCTCCACTTT
v_gene: TRBV19; abundance: NA; d_gene: NA; j_gene: TRBJ2-1; CDR3aa: CASSIDPSSYNEQFF; CDR3nt: TGTGCCAGTAGTATAGATCCTAGCTCCTACAATGAGCAGTTCTTC
v_gene: TRBV2; abundance: NA; d_gene: NA; j_gene: TRBJ2-1; CDR3aa: CASSEALGSYNEQFF; CDR3nt: TGTGCCAGCAGTGAAGCGCTTGGTTCGTACAATGAGCAGTTCTTC
v_gene: TRBV7-2; abundance: NA; d_gene: TRBD2; j_gene: TRBJ2-5; CDR3aa: CASSIESGSVETQYF; CDR3nt: TGTGCCAGCAGCATTGAAAGCGGGAGTGTCGAGACCCAGTACTTC
v_gene: TRBV19; abundance: NA; d_gene: TRBD2; j_gene: TRBJ2-5; CDR3aa: CASSIGPLAGGQETQYF; CDR3nt: TGTGCCAGTAGTATAGGGCCTCTAGCGGGAGGGCAAGAGACCCAGTACTTC
v_gene: TRBV25-1; abundance: NA; d_gene: NA; j_gene: TRBJ2-3; CDR3aa: CASSPGQSIRTDTQYF; CDR3nt: TGTGCCAGCTCCCCAGGACAGAGTATTAGGACAGATACGCAGTATTTT
v_gene: TRBV18; abundance: NA; d_gene: NA; j_gene: TRBJ2-7; CDR3aa: CASSPGTEEQYF; CDR3nt: TGTGCCAGCTCACCCGGGACGGAAGAGCAGTACTTC
v_gene: TRBV9; abundance: NA; d_gene: NA; j_gene: TRBJ1-4; CDR3aa: CASSVAWGSPNEKLFF; CDR3nt: TGTGCCAGCAGCGTAGCCTGGGGAAGTCCTAATGAAAAACTGTTTTTT
v_gene: TRBV7-8; abundance: NA; d_gene: TRBD1; j_gene: TRBJ2-5; CDR3aa: CASSLGTGGLETQYF; CDR3nt: TGTGCCAGCAGCTTAGGGACAGGGGGCTTAGAGACCCAGTACTTC
v_gene: TRBV6-6; abundance: large; d_gene: NA; j_gene: TRBJ1-1; CDR3aa: CASITGVNTEAFF; CDR3nt: TGTGCTTCAATCACGGGGGTTAACACTGAAGCTTTCTTT
v_gene: TRBV11-3; abundance: NA; d_gene: NA; j_gene: TRBJ2-3; CDR3aa: CASSLEGGDTQYF; CDR3nt: TGTGCCAGCAGCTTAGAGGGGGGAGATACGCAGTATTTT
v_gene: TRBV6-6; abundance: NA; d_gene: NA; j_gene: TRBJ2-6; CDR3aa: CASSDPFTGANVLTF; CDR3nt: TGTGCCAGCAGCGACCCTTTTACTGGGGCCAACGTCCTGACTTTC
v_gene: TRBV11-2; abundance: NA; d_gene: NA; j_gene: TRBJ1-2; CDR3aa: CASRNSPYGYTF; CDR3nt: TGTGCCAGCAGGAATAGTCCTTATGGCTACACCTTC
v_gene: TRBV4-3; abundance: once; d_gene: NA; j_gene: TRBJ1-2; CDR3aa: CASSQDRGLWGYTF; CDR3nt: TGCGCCAGCAGCCAAGATAGGGGCCTATGGGGCTACACCTTC
v_gene: TRBV4-1; abundance: NA; d_gene: NA; j_gene: TRBJ1-6; CDR3aa: CASSQELWGHAGCHF; CDR3nt: TGCGCCAGCAGCCAAGAGTTATGGGGACACGCAGGGTGCCACTTT
v_gene: TRBV7-8; abundance: NA; d_gene: TRBD1; j_gene: TRBJ1-4; CDR3aa: CASSLSLGTGEEKLFF; CDR3nt: TGTGCCAGCAGCCTTTCCCTCGGGACAGGGGAAGAAAAACTGTTTTTT
v_gene: TRBV14; abundance: once; d_gene: NA; j_gene: TRBJ2-7; CDR3aa: CASSPVTYAYEQYF; CDR3nt: TGTGCCAGCAGCCCCGTTACCTACGCCTACGAGCAGTACTTC
v_gene: TRBV6-6; abundance: NA; d_gene: TRBD1; j_gene: TRBJ1-5; CDR3aa: CASSQQGGNQPQHF; CDR3nt: TGTGCCAGCAGTCAACAGGGGGGCAATCAGCCCCAGCATTTT
v_gene: TRBV4-3; abundance: large; d_gene: NA; j_gene: TRBJ2-7; CDR3aa: CASSQEPQRNEQYF; CDR3nt: TGCGCCAGCAGCCAAGAGCCCCAGAGGAACGAGCAGTACTTC
v_gene: TRBV2; abundance: NA; d_gene: NA; j_gene: TRBJ1-2; CDR3aa: CASSLDSVYGYTF; CDR3nt: TGTGCCAGCAGTTTGGACAGTGTCTATGGCTACACCTTC
v_gene: TRBV7-9; abundance: NA; d_gene: NA; j_gene: TRBJ2-4; CDR3aa: CASSFPGLTENIQYF; CDR3nt: TGTGCCAGCAGCTTCCCCGGACTTACTGAAAACATTCAGTACTTC
v_gene: TRBV15; abundance: NA; d_gene: TRBD2; j_gene: TRBJ2-7; CDR3aa: CATSRDRGVYEQYF; CDR3nt: TGTGCCACCAGCAGAGATCGGGGGGTCTACGAGCAGTACTTC
v_gene: TRBV10-3; abundance: NA; d_gene: NA; j_gene: TRBJ1-1; CDR3aa: CAISDGLNTEAFF; CDR3nt: TGTGCCATCAGTGACGGACTGAACACTGAAGCTTTCTTT
v_gene: TRBV10-3; abundance: NA; d_gene: NA; j_gene: TRBJ1-1; CDR3aa: CAIRTALDTEAFF; CDR3nt: TGTGCCATCCGGACAGCTCTTGACACTGAAGCTTTCTTT
v_gene: TRBV9; abundance: once; d_gene: NA; j_gene: TRBJ2-5; CDR3aa: CASSVATGDSGTQYF; CDR3nt: TGTGCCAGCAGCGTAGCTACCGGTGATAGCGGGACCCAGTACTTC
v_gene: TRBV2; abundance: NA; d_gene: NA; j_gene: TRBJ2-2; CDR3aa: CASSVSNTGELFF; CDR3nt: TGTGCCAGCAGTGTTTCGAACACCGGGGAGCTGTTTTTT
v_gene: TRBV5-4; abundance: NA; d_gene: NA; j_gene: TRBJ2-1; CDR3aa: CASSLNHNEQFF; CDR3nt: TGTGCCAGCAGCTTGAACCACAATGAGCAGTTCTTC
v_gene: TRBV5-5; abundance: NA; d_gene: NA; j_gene: TRBJ2-2; CDR3aa: CASSLLSGAAGELFF; CDR3nt: TGTGCCAGCAGCTTGCTGTCGGGGGCGGCCGGGGAGCTGTTTTTT
v_gene: TRBV29-1; abundance: NA; d_gene: NA; j_gene: TRBJ2-7; CDR3aa: CSVMTGRHEQYF; CDR3nt: TGCAGCGTTATGACAGGGAGGCACGAGCAGTACTTC
v_gene: TRBV2; abundance: NA; d_gene: TRBD1; j_gene: TRBJ1-5; CDR3aa: CASVWDSTNQPQHF; CDR3nt: TGTGCCAGCGTCTGGGACAGCACCAATCAGCCCCAGCATTTT
v_gene: TRBV9; abundance: NA; d_gene: NA; j_gene: TRBJ2-5; CDR3aa: CASSASQGIRETQYF; CDR3nt: TGTGCCAGCAGCGCCTCCCAGGGGATCCGAGAGACCCAGTACTTC
v_gene: TRBV19; abundance: NA; d_gene: TRBD1; j_gene: TRBJ1-5; CDR3aa: CASSIGAGGGLTQPQHF; CDR3nt: TGTGCCAGTAGTATTGGAGCAGGGGGGGGGTTGACTCAGCCCCAGCATTTT
v_gene: TRBV6-1; abundance: once; d_gene: NA; j_gene: TRBJ1-4; CDR3aa: CASSDINNEKLFF; CDR3nt: TGTGCCAGCAGTGATATCAATAATGAAAAACTGTTTTTT
v_gene: TRBV11-2; abundance: NA; d_gene: TRBD2; j_gene: TRBJ2-7; CDR3aa: CASSSAPRTSETSYEQYF; CDR3nt: TGTGCCAGCAGCTCCGCCCCACGGACTAGCGAGACTTCCTACGAGCAGTACTTC
v_gene: TRBV18; abundance: NA; d_gene: TRBD1; j_gene: TRBJ2-5; CDR3aa: CASSPGTANQETQYF; CDR3nt: TGTGCCAGCTCACCCGGGACAGCTAACCAAGAGACCCAGTACTTC
v_gene: TRBV20-1; abundance: few; d_gene: NA; j_gene: TRBJ2-7; CDR3aa: CSGTTTREQYF; CDR3nt: TGCAGTGGGACCACAACGCGCGAGCAGTACTTC
v_gene: TRBV27; abundance: once; d_gene: TRBD2; j_gene: TRBJ2-1; CDR3aa: CASSLSGTSYNEQFF; CDR3nt: TGTGCCAGCAGTTTATCAGGGACTAGCTACAATGAGCAGTTCTTC
v_gene: TRBV6-5; abundance: NA; d_gene: NA; j_gene: TRBJ1-1; CDR3aa: CASTLDSSAEAFF; CDR3nt: TGTGCCAGCACCCTCGACAGCAGCGCTGAAGCTTTCTTT
v_gene: TRBV11-2; abundance: NA; d_gene: TRBD2; j_gene: TRBJ2-1; CDR3aa: CASSPRGLAGYNEQFF; CDR3nt: TGTGCCAGCAGCCCCCGAGGGCTAGCGGGTTACAATGAGCAGTTCTTC
v_gene: TRBV5-1; abundance: NA; d_gene: NA; j_gene: TRBJ1-2; CDR3aa: CASSEDVRDGYTF; CDR3nt: TGCGCCAGCAGCGAAGACGTGCGGGACGGCTACACCTTC
v_gene: TRBV2; abundance: once; d_gene: NA; j_gene: TRBJ1-5; CDR3aa: CASSWVENQPQHF; CDR3nt: TGTGCCAGCAGTTGGGTAGAGAATCAGCCCCAGCATTTT
v_gene: TRBV6-5; abundance: NA; d_gene: NA; j_gene: TRBJ2-1; CDR3aa: CASSKTTGYNEQFF; CDR3nt: TGTGCCAGCAGTAAAACAACTGGTTACAATGAGCAGTTCTTC
v_gene: TRBV5-1; abundance: NA; d_gene: TRBD1; j_gene: TRBJ2-7; CDR3aa: CASSPGTGGWEQYF; CDR3nt: TGCGCCAGCAGCCCCGGGACAGGGGGGTGGGAGCAGTACTTC
v_gene: TRBV5-8; abundance: NA; d_gene: NA; j_gene: TRBJ2-2; CDR3aa: CASSNRATHRELFF; CDR3nt: TGTGCCAGCAGCAACAGGGCTACGCACCGGGAGCTGTTTTTT